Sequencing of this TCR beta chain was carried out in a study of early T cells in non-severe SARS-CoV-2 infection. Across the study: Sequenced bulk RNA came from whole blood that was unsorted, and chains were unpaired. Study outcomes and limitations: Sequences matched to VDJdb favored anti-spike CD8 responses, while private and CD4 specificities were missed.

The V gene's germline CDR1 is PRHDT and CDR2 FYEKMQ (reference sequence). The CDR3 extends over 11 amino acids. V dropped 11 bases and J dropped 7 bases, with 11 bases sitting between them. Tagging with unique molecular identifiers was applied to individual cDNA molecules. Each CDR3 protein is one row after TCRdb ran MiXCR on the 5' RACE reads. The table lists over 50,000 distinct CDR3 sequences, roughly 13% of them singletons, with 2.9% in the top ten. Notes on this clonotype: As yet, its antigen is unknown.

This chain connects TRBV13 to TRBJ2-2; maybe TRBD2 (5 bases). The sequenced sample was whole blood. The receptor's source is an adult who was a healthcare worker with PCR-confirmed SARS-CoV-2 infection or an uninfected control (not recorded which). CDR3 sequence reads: CALRAGGELFF. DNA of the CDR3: TGTGCCCTGCGGGCCGGCGGGGAGCTGTTTTTT.